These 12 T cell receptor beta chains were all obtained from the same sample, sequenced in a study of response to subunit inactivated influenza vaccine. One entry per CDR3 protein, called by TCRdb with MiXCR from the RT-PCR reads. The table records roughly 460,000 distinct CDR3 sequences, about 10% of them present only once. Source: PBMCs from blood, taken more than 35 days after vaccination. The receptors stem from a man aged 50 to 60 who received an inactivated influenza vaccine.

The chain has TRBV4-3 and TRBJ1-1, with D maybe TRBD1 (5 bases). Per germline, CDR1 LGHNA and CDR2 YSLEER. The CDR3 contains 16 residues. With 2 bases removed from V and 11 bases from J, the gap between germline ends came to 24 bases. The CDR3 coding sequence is TGCGCCAGCAGCCAATCGAATCCGGGGGAGAAGGGTGGGGCTTTCTTT. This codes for CASSQSNPGEKGGAFF.

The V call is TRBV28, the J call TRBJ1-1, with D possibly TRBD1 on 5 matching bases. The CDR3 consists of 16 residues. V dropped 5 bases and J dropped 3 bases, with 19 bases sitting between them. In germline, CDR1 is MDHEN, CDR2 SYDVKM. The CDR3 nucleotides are TGTGCCAGCAGTGGCAACCTCGGGGCGGAGGACACTGAAGCTTTCTTT. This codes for CASSGNLGAEDTEAFF.

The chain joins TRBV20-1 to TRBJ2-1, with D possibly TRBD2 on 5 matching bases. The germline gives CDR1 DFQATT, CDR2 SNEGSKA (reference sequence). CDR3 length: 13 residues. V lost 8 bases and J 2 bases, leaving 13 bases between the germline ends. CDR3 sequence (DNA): TGCAGTTCTACTAGGTACCCCTACAATGAGCAGTTCTTC. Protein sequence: CSSTRYPYNEQFF.

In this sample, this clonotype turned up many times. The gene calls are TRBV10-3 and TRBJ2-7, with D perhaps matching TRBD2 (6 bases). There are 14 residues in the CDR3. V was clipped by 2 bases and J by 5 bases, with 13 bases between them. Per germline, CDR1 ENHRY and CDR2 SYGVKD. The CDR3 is CAISEGSEGNEQYF. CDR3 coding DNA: TGTGCCATCAGTGAGGGATCGGAGGGTAACGAGCAGTACTTC.

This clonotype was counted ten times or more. The CDR3 reads CASSSPGVGSYEQYF. DNA for the CDR3: TGTGCCAGCAGCTCCCCCGGCGTGGGCTCCTACGAGCAGTACTTC. The rearrangement links TRBV6-1 to TRBJ2-7; unclear D gene. V dropped 6 bases and J dropped 0 bases, with 15 bases sitting between them. Per the germline V gene, CDR1 is MNHNS and CDR2 is SASEGT. This CDR3 has 15 residues.

CDR3 protein: CASSFPATGRNPKNIQYF. The CDR3 DNA sequence: TGTGCCAGCAGCTTCCCAGCGACAGGAAGGAACCCCAAAAACATTCAGTACTTC. The genes are TRBV11-2 and TRBJ2-4; perhaps TRBD1 as D (6 bases). The CDR3 is made up of 18 amino acids. Germline CDR1 and CDR2: SGHAT and FQNNGV. Trimming took 3 bases from V and 2 from J, leaving 20 bases between them.

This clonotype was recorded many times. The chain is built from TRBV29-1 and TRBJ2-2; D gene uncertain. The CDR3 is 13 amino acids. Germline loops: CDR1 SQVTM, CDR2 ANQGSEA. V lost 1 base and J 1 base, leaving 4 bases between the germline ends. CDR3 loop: CSVEVENTGELFF. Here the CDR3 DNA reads TGCAGCGTTGAAGTGGAGAACACCGGGGAGCTGTTTTTT.

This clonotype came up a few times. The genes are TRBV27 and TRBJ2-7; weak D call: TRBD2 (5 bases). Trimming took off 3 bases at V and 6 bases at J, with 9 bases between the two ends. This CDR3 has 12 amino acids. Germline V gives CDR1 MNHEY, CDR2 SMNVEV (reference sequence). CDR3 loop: CASSFIEGEQYF. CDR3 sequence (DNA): TGTGCCAGCAGTTTCATAGAGGGCGAGCAGTACTTC.

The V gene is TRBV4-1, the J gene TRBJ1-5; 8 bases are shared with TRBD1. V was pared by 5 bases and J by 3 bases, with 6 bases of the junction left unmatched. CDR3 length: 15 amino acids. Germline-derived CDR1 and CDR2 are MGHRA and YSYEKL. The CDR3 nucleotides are TGCGCCAGCAGCTTGACGGACAGGGCCAATCAGCCCCAGCATTTT. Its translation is CASSLTDRANQPQHF.

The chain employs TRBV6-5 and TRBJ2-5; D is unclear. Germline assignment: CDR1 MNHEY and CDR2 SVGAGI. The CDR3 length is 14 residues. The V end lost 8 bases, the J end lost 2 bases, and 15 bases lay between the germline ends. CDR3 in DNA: TGTGCCAGCGGTTTTCCAGGTGTTCAAGAGACCCAGTACTTC. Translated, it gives CASGFPGVQETQYF.

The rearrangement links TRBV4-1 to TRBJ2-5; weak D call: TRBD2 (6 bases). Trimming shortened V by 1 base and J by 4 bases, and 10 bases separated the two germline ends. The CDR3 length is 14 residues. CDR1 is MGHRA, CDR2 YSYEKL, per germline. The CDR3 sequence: CASSQVELAETQYF. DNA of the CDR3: TGCGCCAGCAGCCAAGTGGAACTAGCAGAGACCCAGTACTTC.

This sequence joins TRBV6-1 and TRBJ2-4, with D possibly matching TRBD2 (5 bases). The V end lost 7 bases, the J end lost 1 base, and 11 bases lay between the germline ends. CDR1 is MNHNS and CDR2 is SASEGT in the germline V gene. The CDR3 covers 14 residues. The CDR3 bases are TGTGCCAGCACCATTCGCGGGGCCAAAAACATTCAGTACTTC. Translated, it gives CASTIRGAKNIQYF.